This T cell receptor beta chain was profiled in a study of vaccination and CD4 T cells after COVID-19. Study results and limitations: Convalescent patients' median share of reactive clones seen only post-vaccination was around 86%. Early post-infection timepoints were not included, and relatively few convalescent patients were studied.

Treatment meaning: roughly 11-day PBMC culture with coronavirus spike peptide pools or control peptides (ViraFEST assay). ViraFEST stimulated the growth of antigen-specific T cells using peptide pools and subsequently profiled their TCRs by sequencing. The CDR3 loop spans 18 amino acids. Researchers used the Oncomine TCR Beta short-read assay to sequence DNA from cultured CD4+ T cells. TCRdb re-derived calls from the PCR reads in MiXCR, one entry per CDR3 protein. The sample includes around 12,000 distinct CDR3 sequences, less than 50% of them seen just once. This clonotype turned up a few times. No antigen is known for it.

The TCR was taken from a human donor who had recovered from COVID-19. The material sequenced was CD4+ T cells from blood, cultured in vitro, taken after SARS-CoV-2 vaccination. The V call is TRBV21-1, the J call TRBJ2-7; TRBD2 reflects the table's D call only, with no check against the DNA. TRBV21-1 is a pseudogene locus. CDR3 region: CASGKYSGTSGRACEQYF. The DNA for the CDR3 is TGTGCCAGCGGAAAATACTCCGGGACTAGCGGGAGGGCGTGCGAGCAGTACTTC.